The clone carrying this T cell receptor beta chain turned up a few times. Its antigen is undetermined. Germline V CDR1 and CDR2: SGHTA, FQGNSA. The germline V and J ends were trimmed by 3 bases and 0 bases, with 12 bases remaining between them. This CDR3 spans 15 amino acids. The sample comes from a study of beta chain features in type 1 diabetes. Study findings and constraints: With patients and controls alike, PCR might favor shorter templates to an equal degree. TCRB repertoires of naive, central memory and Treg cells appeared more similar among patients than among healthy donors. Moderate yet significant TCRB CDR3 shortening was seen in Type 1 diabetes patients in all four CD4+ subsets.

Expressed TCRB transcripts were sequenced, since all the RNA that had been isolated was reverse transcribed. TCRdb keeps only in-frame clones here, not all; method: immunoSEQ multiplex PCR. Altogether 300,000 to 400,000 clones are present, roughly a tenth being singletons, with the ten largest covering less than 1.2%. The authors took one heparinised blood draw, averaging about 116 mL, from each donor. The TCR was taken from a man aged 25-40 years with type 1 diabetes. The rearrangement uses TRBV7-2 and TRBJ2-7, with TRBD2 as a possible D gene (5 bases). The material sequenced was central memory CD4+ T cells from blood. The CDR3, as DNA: TGTGCCAGCAGCTTTTTGCGGGCGAGCTCCTACGAGCAGTACTTC. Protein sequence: CASSFLRASSYEQYF. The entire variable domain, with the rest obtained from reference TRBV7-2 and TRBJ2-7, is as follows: GAGVSQSPSNKVTEKGKDVELRCDPISGHTALYWYRQSLGQGLEFLIYFQGNSAPDKSGLPSDRFSAERTGGSVSTLTIQRTQQEDSAVYLCASSFLRASSYEQYFGPGTRLTVT.